This T cell receptor (beta chain) was recorded in a study of blood T cell repertoires in COVID-19. This CDR3 has 14 residues. After removal of 9 bases from V and 8 bases from J, the junction contained 10 bases not matched to a gene. CDR1 and CDR2 (germline): LNHDA, SQIVND (reference sequence). As processed by the authors: Amplification from reference gene primers served as the basis for estimated nucleated cell counts. Clones were read by immunoSEQ multiplex PCR, and TCRdb kept only the in-frame ones, dropping some. That table supplies the V and J calls and clone size; D and trimming were determined from the DNA. The sample records about 43,000 clones, approximately 86% being singletons.

This clonotype was sampled from a woman older than 75 with active COVID-19. The gene calls are TRBV19 and TRBJ1-3; 10 bases align to TRBD1. The sample comprised peripheral blood. The CDR3 region is CASSTGQGVHTIYF. CDR3 DNA: TGTGCCAGCTCGACCGGACAGGGGGTGCACACCATATATTTT. Full variable domain (rest looked up from reference TRBV19 and TRBJ1-3): DGGITQSPKYLFRKEGQNVTLSCEQNLNHDAMYWYRQDPGQGLRLIYYSQIVNDFQKGDIAEGYSVSREKKESFPLTVTSAQKNPTAFYLCASSTGQGVHTIYFGEGSWLTVV.